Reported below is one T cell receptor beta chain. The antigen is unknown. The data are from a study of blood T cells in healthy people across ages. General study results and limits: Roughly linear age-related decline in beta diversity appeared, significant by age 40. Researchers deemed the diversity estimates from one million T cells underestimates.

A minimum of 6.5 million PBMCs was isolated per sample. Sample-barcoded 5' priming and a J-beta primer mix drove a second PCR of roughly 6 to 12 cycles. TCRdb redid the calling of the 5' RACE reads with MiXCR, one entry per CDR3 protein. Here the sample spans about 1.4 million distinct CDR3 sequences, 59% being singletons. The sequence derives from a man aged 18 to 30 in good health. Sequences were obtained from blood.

The CDR3 sequence is CSVVPPARYEQYF. CDR3 nucleotide sequence: TGCAGCGTTGTCCCTCCCGCGAGGTACGAGCAGTACTTC. V usage is TRBV29-1 and J usage is TRBJ2-7; no reliable D call. Trimming removed 4 bases at V and 4 bases at J, with 14 bases between. The CDR3 is 13 amino acids. Germline CDR1 SQVTM, CDR2 ANQGSEA.